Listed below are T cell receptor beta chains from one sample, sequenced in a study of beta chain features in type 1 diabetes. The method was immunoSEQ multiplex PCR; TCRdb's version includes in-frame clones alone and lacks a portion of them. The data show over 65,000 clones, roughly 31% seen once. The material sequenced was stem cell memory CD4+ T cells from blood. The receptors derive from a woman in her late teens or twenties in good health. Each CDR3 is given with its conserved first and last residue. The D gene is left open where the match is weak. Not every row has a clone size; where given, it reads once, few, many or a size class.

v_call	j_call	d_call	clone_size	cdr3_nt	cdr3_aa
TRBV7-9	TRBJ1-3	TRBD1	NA	TGTGCCAGCAGCTTAACGACAGGGTCGGGAAACACCATATATTTT	CASSLTTGSGNTIYF
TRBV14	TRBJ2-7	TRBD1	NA	TGTGCCAGCAGCCAGGGATGGGGCCAGGGGGCATACGAGCAGTACTTC	CASSQGWGQGAYEQYF
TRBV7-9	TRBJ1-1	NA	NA	TGTGCCAGCAGCAAGGGACAAGGCACTGAAGCTTTCTTT	CASSKGQGTEAFF
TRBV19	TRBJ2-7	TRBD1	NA	TGTGCCAGTAGGAGGGACAGGGGCACCGAGCAGTACTTC	CASRRDRGTEQYF
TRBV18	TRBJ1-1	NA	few	TGTGCCAGCTCACTACAGGCGAACACTGAAGCTTTCTTT	CASSLQANTEAFF
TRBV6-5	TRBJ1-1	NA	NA	TGTGCCAGCACCATACAGGGTTCCACTGAAGCTTTCTTT	CASTIQGSTEAFF
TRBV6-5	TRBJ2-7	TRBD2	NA	TGTGCCAGCACCCCAGCGGGAGGTCTGTACGAGCAGTACTTC	CASTPAGGLYEQYF
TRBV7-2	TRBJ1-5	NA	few	TGTGCCAGCAGCCGAGGGCGCAATCAGCCCCAGCATTTT	CASSRGRNQPQHF
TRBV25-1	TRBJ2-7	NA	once	TGTGCCAGCAACACTGCAGGGAGGTACGAGCAGTACTTC	CASNTAGRYEQYF
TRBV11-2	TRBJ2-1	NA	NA	TGTGCCAGCAGCTTAGTGCAGATCTCCTACAATGAGCAGTTCTTC	CASSLVQISYNEQFF
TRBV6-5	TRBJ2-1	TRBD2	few	TGTGCCAGCAGACCGGGACTAGCGGGAGGTGAGCAGTTCTTC	CASRPGLAGGEQFF
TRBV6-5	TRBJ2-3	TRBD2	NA	TGTGCCAGCAGGAAAGGACTAGGAAACACAGATACGCAGTATTTT	CASRKGLGNTDTQYF
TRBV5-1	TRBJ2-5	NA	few	TGCGCCAGCAGCTTGGGGCGGGACCGAGAGACCCAGTACTTC	CASSLGRDRETQYF
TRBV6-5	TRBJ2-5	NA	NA	TGTGCCAGCAGGAGGCCACGCGAGACCCAGTACTTC	CASRRPRETQYF
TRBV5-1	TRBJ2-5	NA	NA	TGCGCCAGCAGGCAGCAAGAGACCCAGTACTTC	CASRQQETQYF
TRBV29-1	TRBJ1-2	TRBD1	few	TGCAGCGTTGAGCTGACAGGGACGGACTATGGCTACACCTTC	CSVELTGTDYGYTF
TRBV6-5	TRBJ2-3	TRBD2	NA	TGTGCCAGCAGTCCGGGACTAGTGACGACAGATACGCAGTATTTT	CASSPGLVTTDTQYF
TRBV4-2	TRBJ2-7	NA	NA	TGTGCCAGCAGCCAAGATTTTTATAACGGCTACGAGCAGTACTTC	CASSQDFYNGYEQYF
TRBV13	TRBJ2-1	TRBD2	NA	TGTGCCAGCAGCTTCGTGGGATTGCGGGAGAAAAATGAGCAGTTCTTC	CASSFVGLREKNEQFF
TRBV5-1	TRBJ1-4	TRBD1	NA	TGCGCCAGCAGCTCCGGGACAGGCCTTGAAAAACTGTTTTTT	CASSSGTGLEKLFF